A single T cell receptor (beta chain) is shown here with its context. Its antigen is unidentified. This sample is drawn from a study of identical twins. Germline V gene sequence: CDR1 SGHKS, CDR2 YYEKEE (reference sequence). The ends lost 4 bases at V and 3 bases at J; junction bases unmatched: 6. This CDR3 has 15 residues. TCRdb reprocessed the 5' RACE reads with MiXCR, giving one entry per CDR3 protein. The sample has 450,000 to 600,000 distinct CDR3 sequences, 20% to 25% seen once; the top ten hold roughly 0.5%. General study results and limits: Insertion counts were lower in abundant cord blood beta clonotypes, a trend that memory repertoires did not show.

Separately, the same data were catalogued under a study of yellow fever vaccine responses in identical twins.

The source is a woman between 18 and 29 years old in good health. The V gene is TRBV5-5, the J gene TRBJ2-7, with 11 bases aligning to TRBD2. Sample: CD4+ T cells sorted from blood. DNA of the CDR3: TGTGCCAGCAGCCCGGGACTAGCGGCGAACTACGAGCAGTACTTC. Amino acid sequence: CASSPGLAANYEQYF.